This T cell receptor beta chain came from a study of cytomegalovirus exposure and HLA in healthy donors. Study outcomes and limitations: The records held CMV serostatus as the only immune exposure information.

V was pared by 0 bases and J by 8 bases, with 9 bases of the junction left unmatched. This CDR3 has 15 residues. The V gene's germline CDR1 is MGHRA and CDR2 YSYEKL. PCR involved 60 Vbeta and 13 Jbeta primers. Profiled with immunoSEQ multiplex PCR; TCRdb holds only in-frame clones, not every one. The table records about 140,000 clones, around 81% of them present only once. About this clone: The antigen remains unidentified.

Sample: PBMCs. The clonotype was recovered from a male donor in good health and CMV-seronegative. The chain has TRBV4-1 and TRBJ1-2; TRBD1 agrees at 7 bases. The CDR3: CASSQERRTGLGYTF. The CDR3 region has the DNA TGCGCCAGCAGCCAAGAGAGGAGGACAGGATTAGGCTACACCTTC.